This note documents a single TCR beta chain sequence. Its antigen is currently unknown. These data belong to a study of cytomegalovirus exposure and HLA in healthy donors. Whole-study findings and limits: Previous analysis showed most TCR beta V segments were productive about 90% or about 30% of the time. A missense DCLRE1C variant was associated with V- and J-gene trimming of TCR beta chains in a later analysis, and an independent cohort replicated the association. Association with HLA alleles at 0.05 false discovery rate was found for around 17,000 TCR beta sequences in a later analysis. In vitro checks showed that a few CMV-associated chains really do target CMV antigens.

V was clipped by 0 bases and J by 7 bases, with 13 bases between them. Germline V gives CDR1 SGHDT, CDR2 YYEEEE. The CDR3 has 14 amino acids. Primers included in the PCR were 60 Vbeta and 13 Jbeta primers. Here immunoSEQ multiplex PCR was the method, and the copy in TCRdb shows in-frame clones only, minus some. In the table there are 150,000 to 160,000 clones, more than 60% of which are singletons. Material for sequencing was PBMCs. The receptor was derived from a woman between 35 and 50 years old in good health and CMV-seronegative. The chain has TRBV5-6 and TRBJ1-2; D is possibly TRBD1 (6 bases). This chain's CDR3 is CASSLASGGGGYTF. In DNA, the CDR3 is TGTGCCAGCAGCTTGGCCTCGGGGGGCGGTGGCTACACCTTC.